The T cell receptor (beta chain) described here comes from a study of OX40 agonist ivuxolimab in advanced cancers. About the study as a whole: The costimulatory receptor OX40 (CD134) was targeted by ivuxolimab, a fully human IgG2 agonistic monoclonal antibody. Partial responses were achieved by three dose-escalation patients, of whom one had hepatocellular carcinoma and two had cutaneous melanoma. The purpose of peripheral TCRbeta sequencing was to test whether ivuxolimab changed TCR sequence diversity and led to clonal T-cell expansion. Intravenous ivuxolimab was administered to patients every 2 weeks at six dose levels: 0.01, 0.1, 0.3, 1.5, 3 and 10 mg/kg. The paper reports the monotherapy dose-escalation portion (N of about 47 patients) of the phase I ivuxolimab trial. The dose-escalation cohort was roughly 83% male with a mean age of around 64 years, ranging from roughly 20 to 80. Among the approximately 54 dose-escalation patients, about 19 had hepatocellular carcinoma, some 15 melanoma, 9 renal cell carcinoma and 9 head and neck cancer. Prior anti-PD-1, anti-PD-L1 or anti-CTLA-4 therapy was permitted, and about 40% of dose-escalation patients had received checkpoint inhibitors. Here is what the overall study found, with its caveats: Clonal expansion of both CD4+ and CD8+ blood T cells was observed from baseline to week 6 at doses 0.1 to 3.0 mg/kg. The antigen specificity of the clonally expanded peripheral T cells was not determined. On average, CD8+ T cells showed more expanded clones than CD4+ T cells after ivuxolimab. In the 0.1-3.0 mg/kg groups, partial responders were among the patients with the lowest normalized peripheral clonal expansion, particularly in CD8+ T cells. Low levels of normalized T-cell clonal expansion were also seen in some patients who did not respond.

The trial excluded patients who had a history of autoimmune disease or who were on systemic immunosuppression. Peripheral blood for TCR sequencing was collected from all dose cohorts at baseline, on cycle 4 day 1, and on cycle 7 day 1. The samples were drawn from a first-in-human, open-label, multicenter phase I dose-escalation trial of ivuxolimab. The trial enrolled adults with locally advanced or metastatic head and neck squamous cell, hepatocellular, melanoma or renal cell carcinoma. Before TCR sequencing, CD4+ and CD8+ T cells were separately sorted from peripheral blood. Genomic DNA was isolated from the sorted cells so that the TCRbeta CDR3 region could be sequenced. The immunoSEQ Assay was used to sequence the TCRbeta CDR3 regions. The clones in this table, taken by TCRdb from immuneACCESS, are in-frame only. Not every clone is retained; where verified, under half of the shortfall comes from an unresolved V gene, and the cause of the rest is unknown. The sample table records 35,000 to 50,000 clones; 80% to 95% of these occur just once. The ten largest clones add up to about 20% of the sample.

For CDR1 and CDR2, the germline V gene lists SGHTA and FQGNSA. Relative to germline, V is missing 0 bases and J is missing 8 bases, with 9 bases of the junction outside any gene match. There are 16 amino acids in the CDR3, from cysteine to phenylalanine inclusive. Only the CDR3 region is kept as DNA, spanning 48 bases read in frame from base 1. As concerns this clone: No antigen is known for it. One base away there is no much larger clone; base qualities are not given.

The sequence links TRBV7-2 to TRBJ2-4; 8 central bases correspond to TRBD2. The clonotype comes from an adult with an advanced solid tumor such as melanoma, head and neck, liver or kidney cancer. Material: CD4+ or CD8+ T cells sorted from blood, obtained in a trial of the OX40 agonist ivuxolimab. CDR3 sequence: CASSLAISGMGDIQYF. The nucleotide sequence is TGTGCCAGCAGCTTAGCGATTAGCGGGATGGGTGACATTCAGTACTTC.